The 23 T cell receptor beta chains below were found in one sample sequenced in a study of cytomegalovirus exposure and HLA in healthy donors. The primer mix had 60 Vbeta and 13 Jbeta primers. Using immunoSEQ multiplex PCR, the repertoire was profiled, and TCRdb retains in-frame clones only, with some absent. This sample yields approximately 190,000 clones, of which 70% to 85% are seen a single time; roughly 3.2% belongs to the top ten. The sample taken for sequencing was PBMCs. These receptors all stem from a man aged 40-49 years in good health and CMV-seropositive.

J is TRBJ1-1 and V is TRBV6-1, with D possibly being TRBD1 (6 bases). The V end lost 4 bases, the J end lost 5 bases, and 11 bases lay between the germline ends. The CDR3 runs to 13 residues. CDR1 MNHNS and CDR2 SASEGT come from the germline V gene. The CDR3 region has the DNA TGTGCCAGCAGTGCTAACAGGGAGACTGAAGCTTTCTTT. Translating it yields CASSANRETEAFF.

V and J are TRBV29-1 and TRBJ1-2; no firm D call. This CDR3 has 13 amino acids. Per germline, CDR1 SQVTM and CDR2 ANQGSEA. The germline V and J ends were trimmed by 4 bases and 8 bases, with 17 bases remaining between them. The CDR3 sequence: CSVALQANHGYTF. The CDR3 DNA reads as TGCAGCGTTGCTCTCCAGGCCAACCACGGCTACACCTTC. Supplemented by reference TRBV29-1 and TRBJ1-2, the full variable domain reads SAVISQKPSRDICQRGTSLTIQCQVDSQVTMMFWYRQQPGQSLTLIATANQGSEATYESGFVIDKFPISRPNLTFSTLTVSNMSPEDSSIYLCSVALQANHGYTFGSGTRLTVV.

The chain employs TRBV10-3 and TRBJ2-5, with D unclear. Germline CDR1 ENHRY, CDR2 SYGVKD. The CDR3 runs to 14 residues. V dropped 3 bases and J dropped 1 base, with 9 bases sitting between them. CDR3 DNA sequence: TGTGCCATCAGTGATTTCGACACCCAAGAGACCCAGTACTTC. Its translation: CAISDFDTQETQYF.

The chain joins TRBV5-1 to TRBJ2-1; 7 nucleotides agree with TRBD1. With 0 bases clipped from V and 6 bases from J, the junction kept 6 bases outside the gene matches. The germline V gene has CDR1 SGHRS and CDR2 YFSETQ. CDR3 size: 15 residues. The CDR3 reads CASSLEGAGGNEQFF. CDR3 coding DNA: TGCGCCAGCAGCTTGGAGGGGGCAGGTGGCAATGAGCAGTTCTTC.

This chain joins TRBV6-1 and TRBJ2-5; 7 nucleotides align to TRBD1. Germline V CDR1 and CDR2: MNHNS, SASEGT. With V trimmed by 2 bases and J by 5 bases, 8 bases remained unmatched. The CDR3 is 15 residues long. DNA of the CDR3: TGTGCCAGCAGTGAAAGCTACAGGGGTTGGGAGACCCAGTACTTC. Amino acid sequence: CASSESYRGWETQYF.

The V gene is TRBV19, the J gene TRBJ2-2; 8 bases are a match to TRBD2. The CDR3 is made up of 16 amino acids. Germline CDR1 and CDR2: LNHDA and SQIVND (reference sequence). With 6 bases clipped from V and 1 base from J, the junction kept 7 bases outside the gene matches. CDR3 sequence (DNA): TGTGCCAGTAGCTCCTTAGCGGGACTGAACACCGGGGAGCTGTTTTTT. Protein: CASSSLAGLNTGELFF. Supplemented by reference TRBV19 and TRBJ2-2, the full variable domain reads DGGITQSPKYLFRKEGQNVTLSCEQNLNHDAMYWYRQDPGQGLRLIYYSQIVNDFQKGDIAEGYSVSREKKESFPLTVTSAQKNPTAFYLCASSSLAGLNTGELFFGEGSRLTVL.

This clone was counted only a few times. The chain links TRBV5-4 to TRBJ2-7; the D gene is possibly TRBD2 (5 bases). Trimming removed 4 bases from V and 2 bases from J, with 10 bases in between. The CDR3 has 13 amino acids. Germline CDR1 reads SGHNT; CDR2 reads YYREEE (reference sequence). The CDR3 region is CASSLSGAYEQYF. CDR3 coding DNA: TGTGCCAGCAGCCTAAGCGGAGCCTACGAGCAGTACTTC.

The chain employs TRBV7-9 and TRBJ2-7; 7 bases fit TRBD2. With 4 bases clipped from V and 7 bases from J, the junction kept 10 bases outside the gene matches. Germline V gene sequence: CDR1 SEHNR, CDR2 FQNEAQ (reference sequence). The CDR3 consists of 14 residues. The DNA of the CDR3 is TGTGCCAGCAGCTCAGGACTAGTTCTTGGGGAGCAGTACTTC. Translating gives CASSSGLVLGEQYF.

V and J are TRBV11-2 and TRBJ2-7, with a possible D match to TRBD2 (6 bases). CDR3 length: 15 residues. The V gene lost 6 bases and the J gene lost 6 bases, with 21 bases spanning the gap. Looked up from germline, CDR1 is SGHAT and CDR2 is FQNNGV. CDR3 region: CASRNPGGRDIEQYF. CDR3 coding DNA: TGTGCCAGCAGAAACCCAGGAGGGCGGGATATCGAGCAGTACTTC. Variable domain in full (rest from reference TRBV11-2 and TRBJ2-7): EAGVAQSPRYKIIEKRQSVAFWCNPISGHATLYWYQQILGQGPKLLIQFQNNGVVDDSQLPKDRFSAERLKGVDSTLKIQPAKLEDSAVYLCASRNPGGRDIEQYFGPGTRLTVT.

Only a few counts were recorded for this clone. This chain connects TRBV5-6 to TRBJ2-1; TRBD2 agrees at 11 bases. The germline V gene encodes CDR1 SGHDT and CDR2 YYEEEE. With 4 bases clipped from V and 0 bases from J, the junction kept 9 bases outside the gene matches. The CDR3 is 18 amino acids. CDR3 sequence: CASSPGLAGSPSYNEQFF. The CDR3 DNA reads as TGTGCCAGCAGCCCAGGACTAGCGGGTTCCCCCTCCTACAATGAGCAGTTCTTC.

This CDR3 reads CASSDPRGQPQHF. For the CDR3, the DNA is TGTGCCAGCTCCGACCCGCGGGGTCAGCCCCAGCATTTT. The J gene is TRBJ1-5, the V gene TRBV18; D gene uncertain. Looked up from germline, CDR1 is KGHSH and CDR2 is LQKENI. CDR3 length equals 13 residues. Trimming shortened V by 6 bases and J by 6 bases, and 12 bases separated the two germline ends.

The gene calls are TRBV18 and TRBJ1-3, with TRBD1 identical over 9 bases. In germline, CDR1 is KGHSH, CDR2 LQKENI. Losses at the gene ends were 2 bases for V and 3 bases for J; bases not matched to a gene: 2. This CDR3 has 15 residues. The CDR3, as DNA: TGTGCCAGCTCACCAGGGACAGGGTTTGGAAACACCATATATTTT. This gives the protein CASSPGTGFGNTIYF. The complete variable domain, with remaining parts taken from reference TRBV18 and TRBJ1-3, reads NAGVMQNPRHLVRRRGQEARLRCSPMKGHSHVYWYRQLPEEGLKFMVYLQKENIIDESGMPKERFSAEFPKEGPSILRIQQVVRGDSAAYFCASSPGTGFGNTIYFGEGSWLTVV.

This chain links TRBV6-1 with TRBJ2-7; the match to TRBD2 covers 15 bases. The CDR3 loop spans 16 amino acids. CDR1 and CDR2 from the germline V gene are MNHNS and SASEGT. The V segment lost 3 bases and the J segment 4 bases; nucleotides outside the gene matches: 4. In nucleotides, the CDR3 is TGTGCCAGCAGTGATGGACTAGCGGGAGGGTGGTACGAGCAGTACTTC. Its translation is CASSDGLAGGWYEQYF.

The chain links TRBV11-1 to TRBJ2-5; possible D gene TRBD1, 5 bases. Germline V lookup: CDR1 SGHAT, CDR2 FQDESV (reference sequence). Deletions cut 3 bases from V and 5 bases from J, with 10 bases between. The CDR3 has 13 residues. CDR3 residues: CASSFAGHETQYF. CDR3 sequence (DNA): TGTGCCAGCAGCTTTGCAGGGCATGAGACCCAGTACTTC.

This chain connects TRBV6-5 to TRBJ2-7; 8 nucleotides align to TRBD1. There are 13 residues in the CDR3. CDR1 and CDR2 from the germline V gene are MNHEY and SVGAGI. V shed 8 bases, J shed 3 bases, and the junction held 6 bases outside the gene matches. CDR3 nucleotides: TGTGCCAGCTCCCGACAGGGGAGCTACGAGCAGTACTTC. Translated: CASSRQGSYEQYF.

This clone was seen just once. This chain joins TRBV7-2 and TRBJ1-2; 10 bases match TRBD1. V was pared by 4 bases and J by 8 bases, with 10 bases of the junction left unmatched. Germline V gene lookup returns CDR1 SGHTA and CDR2 FQGNSA. The CDR3 is 15 residues long. CDR3 protein: CASSSRGDRGGGYTF. CDR3 DNA: TGTGCCAGCAGCTCTAGGGGGGACAGGGGAGGAGGCTACACCTTC.

This clone was seen only once. J is TRBJ1-1 and V is TRBV10-3; tentatively, D is TRBD1 (6 bases). CDR3 length: 13 amino acids. Germline assignment: CDR1 ENHRY and CDR2 SYGVKD. V dropped 6 bases and J dropped 3 bases, with 11 bases sitting between them. The CDR3 region has the DNA TGTGCCATCAGGAGGGGGGGGGACACTGAAGCTTTCTTT. Translated: CAIRRGGDTEAFF.

The rearrangement joins TRBV28 to TRBJ1-2, with 10 nucleotides matching TRBD1. This CDR3 spans 15 amino acids. From germline, CDR1 is MDHEN and CDR2 SYDVKM. With 3 bases clipped from V and 6 bases from J, the junction kept 7 bases outside the gene matches. The CDR3, as DNA: TGTGCCAGCAGTTTTCCAGGGGGGACAGGGGATGGCTACACCTTC. This sequence encodes CASSFPGGTGDGYTF.

The rearrangement links TRBV5-5 to TRBJ1-2, with a possible D match to TRBD1 (5 bases). The CDR3 loop spans 15 amino acids. Trimming left V 3 bases short and J 4 bases short, with 16 bases between. CDR1 SGHKS and CDR2 YYEKEE come from the germline V gene (reference sequence). In nucleotides, the CDR3 is TGTGCCAGCAGCTCCCTGAAGGGGTCTGGCTATGGCTACACCTTC. Its protein product is CASSSLKGSGYGYTF.

V is TRBV9 and J is TRBJ1-3; the D gene is possibly TRBD1 (6 bases). Germline V gives CDR1 SGDLS, CDR2 YYNGEE. V was pared by 0 bases and J by 0 bases, with 10 bases between. The CDR3 contains 16 residues. The CDR3 bases are TGTGCCAGCAGCGTAGCACAGGGCTACTCTGGAAACACCATATATTTT. Protein: CASSVAQGYSGNTIYF.

The chain recombines TRBV5-4 with TRBJ1-6, with a tentative D call TRBD1 (5 bases). V lost 2 bases, J lost 11 bases, and 11 bases lay in between. The CDR3 is 13 residues long. Germline CDR1 and CDR2: SGHNT and YYREEE (reference sequence). The CDR3 loop is CASSFGTSPPLHF. The CDR3 nucleotides are TGTGCCAGCAGCTTCGGGACTTCTCCACCCCTCCACTTT.

Details on this clone: The germline gene is not matched at one end of the junction; a read error may be the cause. The V gene is TRBV6-4, the J gene TRBJ2-7; D is perhaps TRBD1 (5 bases). Germline assignment: CDR1 MRHNA and CDR2 SNTAGT. The CDR3 runs to 11 residues. CDR3 sequence (DNA): TGTGCCAGCACCTATAAGGGGTACGAATGGTTC. Amino acids: CASTYKGYEWF.

Concerning this clone: The junction differs from germline at one of its ends, possibly a read error. The J gene is TRBJ1-1, the V gene TRBV10-3; TRBD1 is a possible D gene (5 bases). The CDR3 contains 16 residues. The germline V gene has CDR1 ENHRY and CDR2 SYGVKD. CDR3 region: CAISEGIWGPNTESFF. The CDR3 DNA sequence: TGTGCCATCAGTGAGGGTATATGGGGCCCGAACACTGAATCTTTCTTT.